The clone carrying this T cell receptor (beta chain) was recorded at least ten times. Its antigen remains unidentified. The sample belongs to a study of T cells after posttransplantation cyclophosphamide. Study-level findings and limits: TRB clonality was highly associated with recipient CMV seropositivity and reactivation. Tissue-infiltrating T cells from skin or gut overlapped little with blood T cells.

The related graft donor's blood sample was taken on the day of bone marrow donation. Only in-frame clones appear in the TCRdb table, and some are missing; sequencing was by immunoSEQ multiplex PCR. This sample carries 40,000 to 60,000 clones, none of them present only once. Germline loops: CDR1 LNHDA, CDR2 SQIVND (reference sequence). The length of the CDR3 is 14 residues. Trimming pared 4 bases from V and 4 bases from J, leaving 13 bases between. Sequenced material: PBMCs. The gene calls are TRBV19 and TRBJ1-1, with a possible D match to TRBD1 (5 bases). The source of this sequence is a man between 35 and 55 years old in good health, CMV-negative, and a related stem cell transplant donor. DNA of the CDR3: TGTGCCAGTAGTACGGCGGGGCCGGGCACTGAAGCTTTCTTT. Translating it yields CASSTAGPGTEAFF.